This TCR beta chain comes out of a study of blood T cell repertoires in COVID-19. The length of the CDR3 is 12 residues. The germline V gene has CDR1 SGHDN and CDR2 FVKESK. Trimming left V 3 bases short and J 4 bases short, with 4 bases between. Clones were read by immunoSEQ multiplex PCR, and TCRdb kept only the in-frame ones, dropping some. The sample consists of some 220,000 clones, around 84% of them appearing once. In its sample, this clone was seen a few times. This TCR came from a woman in her fifties or sixties who had recovered from COVID-19. The chain is built from TRBV14 and TRBJ1-5; D remains unclear. Sequences were obtained from peripheral blood. The CDR3 reads CASSHRNQPQHF. The CDR3, as DNA: TGTGCCAGCAGCCACAGAAATCAGCCCCAGCATTTT. Full variable domain (rest looked up from reference TRBV14 and TRBJ1-5): EAGVTQFPSHSVIEKGQTVTLRCDPISGHDNLYWYRRVMGKEIKFLLHFVKESKQDESGMPNNRFLAERTGGTYSTLKVQPAELEDSGVYFCASSHRNQPQHFGDGTRLSIL.